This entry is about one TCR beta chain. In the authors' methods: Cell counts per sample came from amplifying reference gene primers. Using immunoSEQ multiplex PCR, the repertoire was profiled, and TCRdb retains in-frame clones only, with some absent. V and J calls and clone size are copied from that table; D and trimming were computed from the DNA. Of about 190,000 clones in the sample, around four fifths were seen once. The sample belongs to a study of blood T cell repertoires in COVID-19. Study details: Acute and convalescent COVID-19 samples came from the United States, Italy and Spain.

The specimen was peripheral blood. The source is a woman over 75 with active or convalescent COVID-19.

The CDR3 DNA is TGTGCCAGCAGTTCAGGGACAGTTGAAGCTTTCTTT. It is translated as CASSSGTVEAFF. The chain couples TRBV28 to TRBJ1-1; 7 bases are shared with TRBD1. The CDR3 totals 12 residues. V shed 4 bases, J shed 7 bases, and the junction held 3 bases outside the gene matches. CDR1 MDHEN and CDR2 SYDVKM come from the germline V gene.